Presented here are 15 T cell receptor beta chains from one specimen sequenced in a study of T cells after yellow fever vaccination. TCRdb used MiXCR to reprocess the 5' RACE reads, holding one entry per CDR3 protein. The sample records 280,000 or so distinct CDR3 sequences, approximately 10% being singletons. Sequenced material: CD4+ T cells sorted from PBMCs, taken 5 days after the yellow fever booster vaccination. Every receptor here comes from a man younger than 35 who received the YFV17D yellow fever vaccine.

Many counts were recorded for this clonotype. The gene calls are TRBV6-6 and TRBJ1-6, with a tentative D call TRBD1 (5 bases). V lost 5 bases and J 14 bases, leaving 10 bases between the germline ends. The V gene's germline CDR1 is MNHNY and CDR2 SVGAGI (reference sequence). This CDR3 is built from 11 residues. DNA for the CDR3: TGTGCCAGCAGTCCAACAGGTACCCTCCACTTT. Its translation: CASSPTGTLHF.

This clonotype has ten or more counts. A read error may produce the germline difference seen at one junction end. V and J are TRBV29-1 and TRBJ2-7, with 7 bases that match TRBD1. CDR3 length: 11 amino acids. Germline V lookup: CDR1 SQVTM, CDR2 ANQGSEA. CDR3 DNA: TGCAGCGTTGAAGATGGGGACAGCGCCGACTTC. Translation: CSVEDGDSADF.

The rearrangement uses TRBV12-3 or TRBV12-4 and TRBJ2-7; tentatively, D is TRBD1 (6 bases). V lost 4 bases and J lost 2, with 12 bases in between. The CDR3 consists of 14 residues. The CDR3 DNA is TGTGCCAGCAGTTGGACAGCAGGCCCCTACGAGCAGTACTTC. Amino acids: CASSWTAGPYEQYF.

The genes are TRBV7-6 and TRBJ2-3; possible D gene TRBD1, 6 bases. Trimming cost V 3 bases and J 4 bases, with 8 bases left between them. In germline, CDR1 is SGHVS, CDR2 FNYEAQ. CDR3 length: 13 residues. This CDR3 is CASSFTGSDTQYF. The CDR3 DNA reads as TGTGCCAGCAGCTTTACAGGGTCAGATACGCAGTATTTT.

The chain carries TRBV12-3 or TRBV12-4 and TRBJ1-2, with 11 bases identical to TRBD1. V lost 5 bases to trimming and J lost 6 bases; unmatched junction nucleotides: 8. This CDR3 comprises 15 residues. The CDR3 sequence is CASSAPRTGGHGYTF. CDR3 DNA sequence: TGTGCCAGCAGTGCACCCAGGACAGGGGGCCATGGCTACACCTTC.

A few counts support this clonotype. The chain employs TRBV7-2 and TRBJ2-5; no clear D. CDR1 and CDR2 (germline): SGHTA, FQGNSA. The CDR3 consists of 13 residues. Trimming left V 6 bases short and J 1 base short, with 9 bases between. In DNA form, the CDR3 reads TGTGCCAGCAGATACGGGCTCCAAGAGACCCAGTACTTC. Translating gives CASRYGLQETQYF.

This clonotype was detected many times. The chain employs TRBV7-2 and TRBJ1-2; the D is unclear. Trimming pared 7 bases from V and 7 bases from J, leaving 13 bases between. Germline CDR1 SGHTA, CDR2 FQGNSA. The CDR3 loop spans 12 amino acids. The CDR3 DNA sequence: TGTGCCAGCACCCGCTTCCTATTTGGCTACACCTTC. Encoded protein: CASTRFLFGYTF. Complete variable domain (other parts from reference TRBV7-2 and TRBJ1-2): GAGVSQSPSNKVTEKGKDVELRCDPISGHTALYWYRQSLGQGLEFLIYFQGNSAPDKSGLPSDRFSAERTGGSVSTLTIQRTQQEDSAVYLCASTRFLFGYTFGSGTRLTVV.

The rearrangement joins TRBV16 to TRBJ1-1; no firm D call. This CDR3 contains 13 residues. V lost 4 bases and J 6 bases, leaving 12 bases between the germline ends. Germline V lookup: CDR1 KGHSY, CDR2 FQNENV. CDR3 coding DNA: TGTGCCAGCAGCCCCGCCTGGCGTCCTGAAGCTTTCTTT. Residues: CASSPAWRPEAFF.

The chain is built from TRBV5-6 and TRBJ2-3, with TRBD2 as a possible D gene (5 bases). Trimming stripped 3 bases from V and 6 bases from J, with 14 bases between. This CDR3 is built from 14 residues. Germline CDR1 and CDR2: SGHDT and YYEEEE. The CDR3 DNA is TGTGCCAGCAGCTCGGCGAGGGCAGCGGATACGCAGTATTTT. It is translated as CASSSARAADTQYF.

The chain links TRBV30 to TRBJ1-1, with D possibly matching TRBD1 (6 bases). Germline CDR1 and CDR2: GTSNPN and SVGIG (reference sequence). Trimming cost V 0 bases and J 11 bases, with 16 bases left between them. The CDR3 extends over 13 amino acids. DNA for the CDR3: TGTGCCTGGAGTGTACAGGGCAGTCGTATGGCTTTCTTT. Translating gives CAWSVQGSRMAFF.

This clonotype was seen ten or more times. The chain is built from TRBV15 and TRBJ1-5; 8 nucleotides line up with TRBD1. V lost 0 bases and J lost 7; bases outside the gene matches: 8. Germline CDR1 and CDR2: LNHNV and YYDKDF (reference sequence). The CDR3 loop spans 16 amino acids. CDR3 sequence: CATSRDYGQGEQPQHF. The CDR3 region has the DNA TGTGCCACCAGCAGAGATTATGGACAGGGTGAGCAGCCCCAGCATTTT.

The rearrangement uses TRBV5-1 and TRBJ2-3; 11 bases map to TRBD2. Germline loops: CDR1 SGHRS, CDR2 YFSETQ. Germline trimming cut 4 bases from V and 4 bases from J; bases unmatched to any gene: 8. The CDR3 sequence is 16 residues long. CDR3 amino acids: CASSASTSGGADTQYF. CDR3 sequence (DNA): TGCGCCAGCAGCGCCTCCACTAGCGGGGGCGCAGATACGCAGTATTTT. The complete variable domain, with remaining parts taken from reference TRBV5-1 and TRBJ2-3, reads KAGVTQTPRYLIKTRGQQVTLSCSPISGHRSVSWYQQTPGQGLQFLFEYFSETQRNKGNFPGRFSGRQFSNSRSEMNVSTLELGDSALYLCASSASTSGGADTQYFGPGTRLTVL.

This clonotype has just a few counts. The DNA for the CDR3 is TGTGCCAGCGAGCGCTATAATTCACCCCTCCACTTT. Translation gives CASERYNSPLHF. V is TRBV2 and J is TRBJ1-6; D not resolved. The CDR3 runs 12 residues. Germline CDR1 reads SNHLY; CDR2 reads FYNNEI. V lost 8 bases, J lost 3 bases, and 5 bases lay in between.

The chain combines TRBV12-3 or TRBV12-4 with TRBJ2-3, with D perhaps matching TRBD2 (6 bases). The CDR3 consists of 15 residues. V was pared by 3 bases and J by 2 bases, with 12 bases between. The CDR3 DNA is TGTGCCAGCAGTTTGCTTGGGGGACTCACAGATACGCAGTATTTT. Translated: CASSLLGGLTDTQYF.

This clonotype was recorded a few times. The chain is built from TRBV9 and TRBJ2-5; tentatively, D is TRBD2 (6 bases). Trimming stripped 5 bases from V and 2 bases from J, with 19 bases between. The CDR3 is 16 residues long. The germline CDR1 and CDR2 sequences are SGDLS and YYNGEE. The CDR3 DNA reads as TGTGCCAGCAGTGTTAATGTGGGAGGCAGGCAAGAGACCCAGTACTTC. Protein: CASSVNVGGRQETQYF.